A single sample is the source of the 27 T cell receptor beta chains below, sequenced in a study of Ad26.COV2.S vaccination and SARS-CoV-2 variants. TCRdb's copy holds only in-frame clones and misses some; the assay was immunoSEQ multiplex PCR. The repertoire holds 100,000 or so clones, with around 80% as singletons. The sequencing used peripheral blood, collected after recovery from COVID-19. The receptors here all came from a human donor who had recovered from COVID-19.

V and J are TRBV28 and TRBJ1-5; TRBD1 aligns across 9 bases. V was clipped by 6 bases and J by 0 bases; unmatched bases: 15. Germline CDR1 and CDR2: MDHEN and SYDVKM. The CDR3 has 19 amino acids. The CDR3 sequence: CASRKQTGGTLNSNQPQHF. The DNA of the CDR3 is TGTGCCAGCAGAAAACAGACAGGGGGTACTCTAAATAGCAATCAGCCCCAGCATTTT.

The chain joins TRBV28 to TRBJ2-6; D is ambiguous. V lost 8 bases and J lost 1, with 12 bases in between. The CDR3 extends over 15 amino acids. CDR1 is MDHEN and CDR2 is SYDVKM in the germline V gene. CDR3 nucleotide sequence: TGTGCCAGCGGACCCCCAGTGTCTGGGGCCAACGTCCTGACTTTC. Translation gives CASGPPVSGANVLTF.

This chain joins TRBV18 and TRBJ2-7; D assignment may be TRBD1 or TRBD2 (5 bases each). The V gene lost 5 bases and the J gene lost 3 bases, with 14 bases spanning the gap. This CDR3 contains 14 residues. Germline CDR1 reads KGHSH; CDR2 reads LQKENI. The CDR3 DNA follows: TGTGCCAGCTCATGGGACGGCTTAAACTACGAGCAGTACTTC. It encodes CASSWDGLNYEQYF.

This chain connects TRBV6-6 to TRBJ1-5; 7 bases are a match to TRBD1. CDR3 length: 19 residues. Germline loops: CDR1 MNHNY, CDR2 SVGAGI (reference sequence). V was pared by 5 bases and J by 0 bases, with 16 bases of the junction left unmatched. This CDR3 reads CASSQTGDRGGYSNQPQHF. CDR3 DNA: TGTGCCAGCAGTCAAACAGGGGATAGAGGTGGCTATAGCAATCAGCCCCAGCATTTT.

Note on this clone: Other DNA sequences in this specimen translate into the identical CDR3. The rearrangement links TRBV7-3 to TRBJ2-2; no clear D. The germline gives CDR1 SGHTA, CDR2 FQGTGA. The CDR3 consists of 15 residues. V shed 2 bases and J shed 0 bases, with 7 bases lying between them. CDR3 sequence: CASSLGTPNTGELFF. The CDR3 bases are TGTGCCAGCAGCTTAGGTACCCCGAACACCGGGGAGCTGTTTTTT.

The chain links TRBV28 to TRBJ1-5; 9 positions match TRBD1. J lost 1 base, V lost 8 bases, and 9 bases had no gene match. The CDR3 spans 16 residues. Germline CDR1 and CDR2: MDHEN and SYDVKM. Here the CDR3 DNA reads TGTGCCAGCGATATCTTACAGGGGGCAAGCAATCAGCCCCAGCATTTT. Its translation: CASDILQGASNQPQHF.

The rearrangement joins TRBV4-2 to TRBJ2-7, with 7 bases fitting TRBD1. The CDR3 covers 14 residues. J was trimmed by 3 bases and V by 2 bases; bases with no gene match: 4. Looked up from germline, CDR1 is LGHNA and CDR2 is YNFKEQ. The CDR3 reads CASSQRDSHYEQYF. For the CDR3, the DNA is TGTGCCAGCAGCCAAAGGGACAGTCACTACGAGCAGTACTTC.

V is TRBV28 and J is TRBJ1-2; D is perhaps TRBD1 (5 bases). CDR1 MDHEN and CDR2 SYDVKM come from the germline V gene. This CDR3 comprises 14 residues. With 3 bases removed from V and 3 bases from J, the gap between germline ends came to 11 bases. CDR3 coding DNA: TGTGCCAGCAGTTTGGGGCAGGAGCACTATGGCTACACCTTC. Its protein product is CASSLGQEHYGYTF.

V is TRBV12-3 or TRBV12-4 and J is TRBJ1-1; no clear D. The V and J ends lost 6 bases and 2 bases respectively, with 7 bases between them. The CDR3 covers 12 residues. Written as DNA, the CDR3 is TGTGCCAGCAGGATAGACAACACTGAAGCTTTCTTT. Translation gives CASRIDNTEAFF.

This chain uses TRBV28 with TRBJ2-2, with TRBD1 matching over 11 bases. The CDR3 totals 15 residues. Per germline, CDR1 MDHEN and CDR2 SYDVKM. The V and J ends lost 10 bases and 7 bases, in that order; junction bases with no gene match: 11. The CDR3 DNA reads TGTGCCACCGCCCCCGGGACAGGGGGTCACGGGGAGCTGTTTTTT. Its protein is CATAPGTGGHGELFF. The variable domain in full, completed from reference TRBV28 and TRBJ2-2, reads DVKVTQSSRYLVKRTGEKVFLECVQDMDHENMFWYRQDPGLGLRLIYFSYDVKMKEKGDIPEGYSVSREKKERFSLILESASTNQTSMYLCATAPGTGGHGELFFGEGSRLTVL.

This sequence joins TRBV5-1 and TRBJ2-2; D is undetermined. The CDR3 consists of 14 residues. In germline, CDR1 is SGHRS, CDR2 YFSETQ. V gave up 0 bases and J gave up 6 bases, with 9 bases separating them. CDR3 in amino acids: CASSLDDLPGELFF. Here the CDR3 DNA reads TGCGCCAGCAGCTTGGATGATCTCCCCGGGGAGCTGTTTTTT.

There are a few counts of this clone. This rearrangement joins TRBV4-3 to TRBJ1-2; D call uncertain. CDR1 LGHNA and CDR2 YSLEER come from the germline V gene. Trimming left V 0 bases short and J 2 bases short, with 7 bases between. The length of the CDR3 is 14 residues. The CDR3 nucleotides are TGCGCCAGCAGCCAAGATCGCTACAACTATGGCTACACCTTC. This sequence encodes CASSQDRYNYGYTF.

The chain has TRBV6-5 and TRBJ1-5; 10 bases are shared with TRBD1. CDR1 and CDR2 from the germline V gene are MNHEY and SVGAGI. V trimming: 8 bases; J trimming: 6 bases; junction bases outside the gene matches: 7. The CDR3 runs 14 residues. The CDR3 region is CASLRDRGGQPQHF. CDR3 coding DNA: TGTGCCAGCCTCCGGGACAGGGGAGGTCAGCCCCAGCATTTT.

The chain employs TRBV14 and TRBJ2-5, with unresolved D. V was cut by 1 base and J by 7 bases, with 13 bases left in between. CDR1 and CDR2 (germline): SGHDN, FVKESK. The CDR3 is made up of 14 amino acids. The CDR3 here is CASSQGGSPRTQYF. In nucleotides, the CDR3 is TGTGCCAGCAGCCAAGGGGGTAGCCCCAGGACCCAGTACTTC.

The chain employs TRBV27 and TRBJ1-6; TRBD1 might be the D (6 bases). This CDR3 region has 14 residues. In germline, CDR1 is MNHEY, CDR2 SMNVEV (reference sequence). V was pared by 6 bases and J by 10 bases, with 16 bases between. The CDR3 here is CASRYLNRESPLHF. The CDR3 DNA reads as TGTGCCAGCAGGTACTTAAACAGGGAATCACCCCTCCACTTT.

The chain carries TRBV12-3 or TRBV12-4 and TRBJ2-7; D not resolved. V lost 7 bases and J 0 bases, leaving 10 bases between the germline ends. This CDR3 comprises 13 residues. CDR3 nucleotides: TGTGCCAGCACTATAGAGGCCTCCTACGAGCAGTACTTC. This gives the protein CASTIEASYEQYF.

The chain joins TRBV6-1 to TRBJ1-2; D perhaps matches TRBD1 (6 bases). This CDR3 has 16 amino acids. Germline lookup yields CDR1 MNHNS and CDR2 SASEGT. Trimming pared 0 bases from V and 4 bases from J, leaving 15 bases between. The CDR3 sequence is CASSEALRNRAYGYTF. DNA for the CDR3: TGTGCCAGCAGTGAAGCGCTTCGAAACAGGGCCTATGGCTACACCTTC.

The V call is TRBV10-3, the J call TRBJ1-1; D gene ambiguous. The V and J ends lost 0 bases and 5 bases respectively, with 7 bases between them. This CDR3 comprises 13 residues. CDR1 and CDR2 (germline): ENHRY, SYGVKD. The CDR3 loop is CAISESKGTEAFF. CDR3 sequence (DNA): TGTGCCATCAGTGAGTCGAAGGGAACTGAAGCTTTCTTT.

The chain couples TRBV11-2 to TRBJ2-3, with D possibly being TRBD1 or TRBD2 (7 bases each). CDR1 and CDR2 from the germline V gene are SGHAT and FQNNGV. V was pared by 3 bases and J by 8 bases, with 18 bases between. The CDR3 extends over 15 amino acids. The DNA for the CDR3 is TGTGCCAGCAGCTTCATAGAGGGAGGGGGCAGTACGCAGTATTTT. Its translation is CASSFIEGGGSTQYF.

This chain links TRBV27 with TRBJ2-3; 7 bases align to TRBD1. Germline V gene lookup returns CDR1 MNHEY and CDR2 SMNVEV (reference sequence). There are 16 residues in the CDR3. V was pared by 6 bases and J by 2 bases, with 11 bases of the junction left unmatched. CDR3 region: CASRPTGTAYTDTQYF. The CDR3 DNA reads TGTGCCAGCAGGCCTACCGGGACAGCCTACACAGATACGCAGTATTTT.

This chain connects TRBV10-3 to TRBJ2-3; 9 bases line up with TRBD2. This CDR3 is 14 amino acids long. J lost 4 bases, V lost 5 bases, and 4 bases had no gene match. CDR1 is ENHRY, CDR2 SYGVKD, per germline. The CDR3 is CAISSSGDSDTQYF. CDR3 nucleotides: TGTGCCATCAGTTCTAGCGGGGACTCAGATACGCAGTATTTT.

V and J are TRBV19 and TRBJ2-7; D ambiguous. The CDR3 spans 13 residues. V lost 5 bases and J 4 bases, leaving 12 bases between the germline ends. The germline V gene has CDR1 LNHDA and CDR2 SQIVND (reference sequence). The DNA for the CDR3 is TGTGCCAGTAGTGCGTTGAGAGGATACGAGCAGTACTTC. Its translation: CASSALRGYEQYF.

Concerning this clone: Other DNA sequences within the sample encode an identical CDR3. The chain is built from TRBV19 and TRBJ1-6; TRBD1 aligns across 9 bases. Trimming took 6 bases from V and 7 from J; bases not matched to a gene: 4. Germline V gene lookup returns CDR1 LNHDA and CDR2 SQIVND (reference sequence). The CDR3 runs 14 residues. CDR3 in DNA: TGTGCCAGTAGCCCGGGACAGGGCAATTCACCCCTCCACTTT. This translates into CASSPGQGNSPLHF.

The rearrangement uses TRBV5-1 and TRBJ2-1; 10 bases fit TRBD2. Trimming took 4 bases from V and 8 from J; bases not matched to a gene: 9. The CDR3 contains 15 residues. CDR1 and CDR2 from the germline V gene are SGHRS and YFSETQ. The CDR3, as DNA: TGCGCCAGCAGCCCGCCTAGCGGGGGTAACTATGAGCAGTTCTTC. Translation: CASSPPSGGNYEQFF. Combining the CDR3 with reference TRBV5-1 and TRBJ2-1 gives the whole variable domain KAGVTQTPRYLIKTRGQQVTLSCSPISGHRSVSWYQQTPGQGLQFLFEYFSETQRNKGNFPGRFSGRQFSNSRSEMNVSTLELGDSALYLCASSPPSGGNYEQFFGPGTRLTVL.

CDR3 in amino acids: CASSVDVTGELFF. CDR3 sequence (DNA): TGTGCCAGCAGCGTAGACGTTACCGGGGAGCTGTTTTTT. V is TRBV9 and J is TRBJ2-2; D gene ambiguous. This CDR3 has 13 amino acids. The V end lost 0 bases, the J end lost 5 bases, and 5 bases lay between the germline ends. From germline, CDR1 is SGDLS and CDR2 YYNGEE. Full variable domain (rest looked up from reference TRBV9 and TRBJ2-2): DSGVTQTPKHLITATGQRVTLRCSPRSGDLSVYWYQQSLDQGLQFLIQYYNGEERAKGNILERFSAQQFPDLHSELNLSSLELGDSALYFCASSVDVTGELFFGEGSRLTVL.

This chain joins TRBV4-1 and TRBJ2-7, with 11 bases aligning to TRBD2. The V gene's germline CDR1 is MGHRA and CDR2 YSYEKL. The CDR3 length is 16 residues. The V and J ends lost 4 bases and 4 bases, in that order; junction bases with no gene match: 9. The CDR3 region has the DNA TGCGCCAGCAGCCGCGCCCCCGGGACTAGCGGTTACGAGCAGTACTTC. Translated, it gives CASSRAPGTSGYEQYF.

This chain joins TRBV18 and TRBJ2-3; 14 nucleotides agree with TRBD2. V gave up 2 bases and J gave up 9 bases; unmatched junction bases: 13. The CDR3 extends over 18 amino acids. CDR1 is KGHSH, CDR2 LQKENI, per germline. The CDR3 nucleotides are TGTGCCAGCTCACCATTTGGGGCCGGGACTAGCGGGGGAAGGACGCAGTATTTT. Amino acids: CASSPFGAGTSGGRTQYF.